Below, one T cell receptor (beta chain) is given with its context. Its antigen is unidentified. Produced via immunoSEQ multiplex PCR; TCRdb's table is partial and in-frame only. The sample has tens of thousands of clones, roughly 88% seen once. This sample was taken from a study of T cell responses to AZD1222 COVID-19 vaccine. Study findings and constraints: Following two doses of AZD1222, Spike-specific TCR breadth and depth rose. Researchers report vaccine-associated CD4 TCRs spanning spike, with dominance at 160-218 and 743-854. Researchers took repertoire samples only after the peak T cell response had come.

Sequences were derived from peripheral blood, sampled on day 0 of MenACWY control vaccination. This sequence originates from an adult in good health.

As DNA, the CDR3 is TGTGCCAGCAGCTTAGACTCTGGAGGCTACACCTTC. As protein: CASSLDSGGYTF. The chain couples TRBV11-2 to TRBJ1-2; no definite D call. This CDR3 spans 12 amino acids. CDR1 is SGHAT, CDR2 FQNNGV, per germline. Trimming left V 0 bases short and J 8 bases short, with 7 bases between.